The entry below gives a single T cell receptor beta chain sequence along with its context. Libraries were prepared by immunoSEQ multiplex PCR; TCRdb keeps only in-frame clonotypes and omits some of them. In the table there are approximately 260,000 clones, just over 90% of which are singletons. Between the trimmed V and J ends, which lost 3 bases and 4 bases, there was a span of 12 bases. Germline values: CDR1 LNHDA, CDR2 SQIVND (reference sequence). The CDR3 sequence is 14 residues long. The data originate from a study of blood T cell repertoires in COVID-19. Study-level background: Sample material is recorded as cDNA or gDNA derived from T cells, B-cell-depleted T cells, or PBMCs.

The chain is built from TRBV19 and TRBJ2-5, with D hard to call. The TCR was taken from a woman younger than 35 who had recovered from COVID-19. The sample taken for sequencing was PBMCs or T cells enriched from blood (not recorded which). The DNA for the CDR3 is TGTGCCAGTAGTATGACATTCCGACGAGAGACCCAGTACTTC. Protein product: CASSMTFRRETQYF.